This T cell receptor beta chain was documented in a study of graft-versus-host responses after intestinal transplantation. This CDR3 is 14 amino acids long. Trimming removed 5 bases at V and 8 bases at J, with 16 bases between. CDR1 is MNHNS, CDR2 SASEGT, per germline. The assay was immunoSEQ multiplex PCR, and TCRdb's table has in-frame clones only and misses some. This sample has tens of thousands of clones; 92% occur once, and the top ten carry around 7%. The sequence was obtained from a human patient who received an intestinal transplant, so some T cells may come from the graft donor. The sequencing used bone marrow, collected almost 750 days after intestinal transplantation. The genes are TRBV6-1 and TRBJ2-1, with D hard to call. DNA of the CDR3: TGTGCCAGCAGTTTCCGATATCGACTGGATGAGCAGTTCTTC. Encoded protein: CASSFRYRLDEQFF.